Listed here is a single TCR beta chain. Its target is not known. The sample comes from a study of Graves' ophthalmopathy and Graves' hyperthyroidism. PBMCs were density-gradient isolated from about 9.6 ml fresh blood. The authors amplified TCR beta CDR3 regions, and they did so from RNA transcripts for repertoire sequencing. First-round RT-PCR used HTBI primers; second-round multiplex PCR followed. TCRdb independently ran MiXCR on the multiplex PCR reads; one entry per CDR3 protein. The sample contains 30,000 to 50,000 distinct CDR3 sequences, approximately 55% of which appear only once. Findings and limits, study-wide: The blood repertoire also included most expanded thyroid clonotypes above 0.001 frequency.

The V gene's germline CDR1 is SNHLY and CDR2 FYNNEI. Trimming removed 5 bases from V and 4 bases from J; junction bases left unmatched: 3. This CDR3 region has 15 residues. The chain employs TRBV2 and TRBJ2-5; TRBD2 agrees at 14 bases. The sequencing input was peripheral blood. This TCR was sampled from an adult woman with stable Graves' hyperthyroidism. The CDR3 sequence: CASSIGTSGRETQYF. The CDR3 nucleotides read TGTGCCAGCAGTATTGGGACTAGCGGGAGAGAGACCCAGTACTTC.